The source of this TCR beta chain is a study of blood T cell repertoires in COVID-19. Study information: Acute and convalescent COVID-19 specimens originated in the United States, Italy and Spain.

Repertoires were generated with immunoSEQ multiplex PCR, while TCRdb's copy carries only in-frame clones and drops some. The sample comprises about 110,000 clones, 65% to 80% of which are singletons, and more than 1.5% rests with the top ten. Germline V gene sequence: CDR1 LGHNA, CDR2 YSLEER. V lost 0 bases to trimming and J lost 3 bases; unmatched junction nucleotides: 6. The length of the CDR3 is 16 residues. The clonotype originates from a woman in her thirties or forties with acute or convalescent COVID-19. Sequencing used peripheral blood. The chain has TRBV4-3 and TRBJ2-3; TRBD2 agrees at 7 bases. CDR3 amino acids: CASSQESAGSTDTQYF. In nucleotides, the CDR3 is TGCGCCAGCAGCCAAGAGTCAGCGGGATCAACAGATACGCAGTATTTT.